This T cell receptor (beta chain) was obtained from a study of vaccination effects on CD4 cells after COVID-19. The CDR3 covers 13 residues. The germline V gene encodes CDR1 DFQATT and CDR2 SNEGSKA (reference sequence). V was cut by 3 bases and J by 4 bases, with 12 bases left in between. With respect to this clone: The antigen remains unidentified.

Sequenced by immunoSEQ multiplex PCR; TCRdb stores in-frame clones only, minus some. This sample has about 22,000 clones, with 75% to 85% found just once. In the ViraFEST assay, antigen-specific CD4+ clonotypes were identified by expansion after peptide-pool stimulation. Following 10 days of culture, CD4+ T cells were isolated. Documented for the person is a PCR-confirmed SARS-CoV-2 infection occurring between March and December 2020. The TCR originated in a human donor who had a prior SARS-CoV-2 infection. The V and J genes are TRBV20-1 and TRBJ2-5; no definite D call. The material sequenced was CD4+ T cells from PBMCs cultured with a peptide pool, taken before COVID-19 vaccination. CDR3 protein: CSASRPSRETQYF. The CDR3 nucleotides are TGCAGTGCTAGTCGACCATCTCGAGAGACCCAGTACTTC.